This entry lists 10 T cell receptor beta chains sequenced from one sample in a study of regulatory T cells in long-lasting Graves disease. Described time point: newly diagnosed GD, antithyroid drugs for less than 3 months. RNA from PBMCs was the source of the TCR library. CDR3 regions were amplified by Arm-PCR using iRepertoire HTBI primers to build TCR beta libraries. Each CDR3 protein gets one entry after TCRdb re-called the multiplex PCR reads with MiXCR. Counted here are around 250,000 distinct CDR3 sequences, 15% to 20% occurring once; the ten biggest clones make up roughly 23%. The specimen was peripheral blood mononuclear cells (PBMCs), collected at new diagnosis, from a patient treated with antithyroid drugs. Every receptor here comes from a female donor with Graves disease.

The chain employs TRBV5-5 and TRBJ2-1, with 9 bases identical to TRBD2. V was pared by 4 bases and J by 0 bases, with 14 bases of the junction left unmatched. Germline V CDR1 and CDR2: SGHKS, YYEKEE (reference sequence). CDR3 size: 19 residues. This CDR3 is CASSRGLAGSASSYNEQFF. The CDR3, as DNA: TGTGCCAGCAGCAGGGGGCTAGCGGGGTCGGCGAGCTCCTACAATGAGCAGTTCTTC.

This chain joins TRBV30 and TRBJ2-5; maybe TRBD2 (5 bases). The DNA end is a closer match to TRBJ2-1, so the J assignment may be wrong. CDR3 length: 12 amino acids. Germline V gene data show CDR1 as GTSNPN and CDR2 as SVGIG (reference sequence). The CDR3 protein is CAWSVPGSEQFF. The DNA of the CDR3 is TGTGCCTGGAGTGTCCCGGGGAGTGAGCAGTTCTTC.

This clonotype was counted at least ten times. An end of the junction differs from the germline gene, which may be a read error. This sequence joins TRBV28 and TRBJ2-3; no firm D call. Germline CDR1 MDHEN, CDR2 SYDVKM. CDR3 size: 14 residues. In nucleotides, the CDR3 is TGTGCCGGCAGTCGCCCGGTCGGCACAGATACGCAGTATTTT. This codes for CAGSRPVGTDTQYF.

This clonotype has only one observation. This chain links TRBV27 with TRBJ2-1; 8 bases align to TRBD1. The CDR3 has 17 residues. The V gene end was trimmed by 1 base and the J gene end by 2 bases; junction bases not matched to a gene: 7. Germline assignment: CDR1 MNHEY and CDR2 SMNVEV (reference sequence). In DNA form, the CDR3 reads TGTGCCAGCAGTTTATTCGCAGGGGGCTCAGCCTACAATGAGCAGTTCTTC. Its protein product is CASSLFAGGSAYNEQFF.

This clonotype has at least ten counts. The rearrangement links TRBV7-8 to TRBJ1-3; D perhaps matches TRBD1 (6 bases). Per germline, CDR1 SGHVS and CDR2 FQNEAQ. The CDR3 totals 15 residues. V lost 5 bases and J lost 1, with 12 bases in between. The CDR3 DNA sequence: TGTGCCAGCAGCCTGGCCACAGGGTCTGGAAACACCATATATTTT. Translating it yields CASSLATGSGNTIYF.

The chain carries TRBV28 and TRBJ1-5; 7 bases map to TRBD1. V shed 5 bases, J shed 9 bases, and the junction held 7 bases outside the gene matches. This CDR3 has 13 residues. CDR1 and CDR2 (germline): MDHEN, SYDVKM. The CDR3 DNA sequence: TGTGCCAGCAGTACGACAGGGTTGATGCCCCAGCATTTT. This sequence encodes CASSTTGLMPQHF.

DNA of the CDR3: TGTGCCACCAGTGATGGGGACCTTCCCTACAATGAGCAGTTCTTC. Translating gives CATSDGDLPYNEQFF. The rearrangement links TRBV24-1 to TRBJ2-1; D could derive from TRBD1 or TRBD2 (5 bases each). In germline, CDR1 is KGHDR, CDR2 SFDVKD. V lost 3 bases to trimming and J lost 2 bases, with 10 bases between them. CDR3 length: 15 amino acids.

This clonotype was seen many times. The V call is TRBV20-1, the J call TRBJ2-1, with 7 bases aligning to TRBD1. The CDR3 totals 15 residues. Per the germline V gene, CDR1 is DFQATT and CDR2 is SNEGSKA (reference sequence). Trimming removed 1 base from V and 6 bases from J; junction bases left unmatched: 9. The CDR3 loop is CSARALGTDFNEQFF. In DNA, the CDR3 is TGCAGTGCTAGAGCCTTGGGGACAGACTTCAATGAGCAGTTCTTC.

This clonotype was seen at least ten times. V is TRBV12-3 or TRBV12-4 and J is TRBJ2-5; 7 bases align to TRBD2. J was trimmed by 4 bases and V by 8 bases; bases with no gene match: 4. This CDR3 comprises 12 residues. The CDR3 nucleotides are TGTGCCAGCGGATCGGGGGGAGAGACCCAGTACTTC. This encodes CASGSGGETQYF.

This clonotype was counted ten times or more. The chain links TRBV7-9 to TRBJ2-5, with 13 bases matching TRBD2. CDR1 and CDR2 from the germline V gene are SEHNR and FQNEAQ (reference sequence). The trim removed 5 bases at V and 5 bases at J, leaving 17 bases unmatched. The CDR3 loop spans 19 amino acids. CDR3 nucleotide sequence: TGTGCCAGCAGCACCGGGACTAGCGGGATGGGGGCTCTGCGGGAGACCCAGTACTTC. It translates to CASSTGTSGMGALRETQYF.